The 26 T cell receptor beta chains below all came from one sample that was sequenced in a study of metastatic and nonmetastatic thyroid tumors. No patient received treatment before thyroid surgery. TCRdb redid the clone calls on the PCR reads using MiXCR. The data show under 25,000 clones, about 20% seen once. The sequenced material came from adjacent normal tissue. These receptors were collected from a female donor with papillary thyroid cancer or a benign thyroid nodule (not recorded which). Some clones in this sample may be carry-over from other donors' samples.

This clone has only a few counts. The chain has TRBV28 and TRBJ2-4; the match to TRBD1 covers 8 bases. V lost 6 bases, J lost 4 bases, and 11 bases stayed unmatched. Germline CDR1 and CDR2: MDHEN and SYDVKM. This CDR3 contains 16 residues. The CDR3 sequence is CASRTDRVELKNIQYF. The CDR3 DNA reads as TGTGCCAGCAGGACGGACAGGGTTGAACTTAAAAACATTCAGTACTTC.

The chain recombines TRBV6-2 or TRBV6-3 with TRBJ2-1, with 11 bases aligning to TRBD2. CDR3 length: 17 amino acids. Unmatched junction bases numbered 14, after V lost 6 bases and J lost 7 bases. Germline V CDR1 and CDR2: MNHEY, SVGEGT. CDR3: CASRGIGLAGGRNEQFF. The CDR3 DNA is TGTGCCAGCAGGGGGATTGGGCTAGCGGGAGGCCGGAATGAGCAGTTCTTC.

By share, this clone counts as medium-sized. The CDR3 here is CASSLWKGAKANYGYTF. CDR3 bases: TGTGCCAGCAGCTTATGGAAAGGGGCGAAAGCTAACTATGGCTACACCTTC. The genes are TRBV7-8 and TRBJ1-2; a possible D gene is TRBD1 (5 bases). V was cut by 2 bases and J by 0 bases, with 16 bases left in between. Germline lookup yields CDR1 SGHVS and CDR2 FQNEAQ. CDR3 length: 17 amino acids.

The CDR3 coding sequence is TGTGCCAGCAGCTCGACTAGACGGGGTACAAATACGCAGTATTTT. Translating it yields CASSSTRRGTNTQYF. The chain uses TRBV11-1 and TRBJ2-3; possibly TRBD2 for D (6 bases). CDR1 and CDR2 (germline): SGHAT, FQDESV (reference sequence). The CDR3 covers 15 residues. Between the trimmed V and J ends, which lost 4 bases and 7 bases, there was a span of 18 bases.

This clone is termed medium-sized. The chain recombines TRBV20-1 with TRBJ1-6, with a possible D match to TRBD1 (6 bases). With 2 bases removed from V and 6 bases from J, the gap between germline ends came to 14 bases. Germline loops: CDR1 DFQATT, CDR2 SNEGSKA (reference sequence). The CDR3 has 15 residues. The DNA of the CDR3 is TGCAGTGCTAGATTCCAGGGGCCTGTTAATTCACCCCTCCACTTT. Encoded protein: CSARFQGPVNSPLHF.

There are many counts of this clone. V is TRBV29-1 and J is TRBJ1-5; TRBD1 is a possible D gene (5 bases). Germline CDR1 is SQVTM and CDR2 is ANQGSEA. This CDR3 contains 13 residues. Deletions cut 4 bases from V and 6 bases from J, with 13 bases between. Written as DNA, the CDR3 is TGCAGCGTTGGGGGGGATAGTAGTCAGCCCCAGCATTTT. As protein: CSVGGDSSQPQHF.

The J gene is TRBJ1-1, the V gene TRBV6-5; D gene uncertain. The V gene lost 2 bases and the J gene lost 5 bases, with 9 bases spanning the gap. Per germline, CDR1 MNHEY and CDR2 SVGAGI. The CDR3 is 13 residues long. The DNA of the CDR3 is TGTGCCAGCAGTTACGCCATAGAGACTGAAGCTTTCTTT. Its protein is CASSYAIETEAFF.

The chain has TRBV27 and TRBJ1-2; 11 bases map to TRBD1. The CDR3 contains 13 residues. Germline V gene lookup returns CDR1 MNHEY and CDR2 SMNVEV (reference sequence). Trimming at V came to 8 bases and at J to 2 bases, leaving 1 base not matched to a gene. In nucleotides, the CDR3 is TGTGCCAGCTGGGACAGGGGGAACTATGGCTACACCTTC. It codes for CASWDRGNYGYTF.

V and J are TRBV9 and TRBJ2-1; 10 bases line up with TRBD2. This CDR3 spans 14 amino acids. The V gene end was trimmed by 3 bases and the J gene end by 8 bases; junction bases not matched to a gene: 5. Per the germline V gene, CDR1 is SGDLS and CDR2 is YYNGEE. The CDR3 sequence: CASSAIAGGDEQFF. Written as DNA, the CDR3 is TGTGCCAGCAGCGCAATAGCGGGAGGTGATGAGCAGTTCTTC.

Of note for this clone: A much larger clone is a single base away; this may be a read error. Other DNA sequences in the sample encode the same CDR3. The CDR3 sequence is CASSKGLAGYEQYF. CDR3 sequence (DNA): TGCGCCAGCAGCAAGGGACTAGCGGGCTACGAGCAGTACTTC. The chain joins TRBV5-1 to TRBJ2-7, with 12 bases that match TRBD2. Germline CDR1 reads SGHRS; CDR2 reads YFSETQ. There are 14 residues in the CDR3. Losses at the gene ends were 4 bases for V and 3 bases for J; bases not matched to a gene: 2.

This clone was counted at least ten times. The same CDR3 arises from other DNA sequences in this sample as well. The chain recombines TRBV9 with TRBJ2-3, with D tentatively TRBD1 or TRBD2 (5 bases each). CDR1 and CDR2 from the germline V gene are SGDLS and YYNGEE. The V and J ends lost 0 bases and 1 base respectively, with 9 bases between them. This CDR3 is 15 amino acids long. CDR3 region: CASSVAGGGTDTQYF. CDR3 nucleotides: TGTGCCAGCAGCGTAGCTGGGGGTGGCACAGATACGCAGTATTTT. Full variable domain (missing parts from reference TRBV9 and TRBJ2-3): DSGVTQTPKHLITATGQRVTLRCSPRSGDLSVYWYQQSLDQGLQFLIQYYNGEERAKGNILERFSAQQFPDLHSELNLSSLELGDSALYFCASSVAGGGTDTQYFGPGTRLTVL.

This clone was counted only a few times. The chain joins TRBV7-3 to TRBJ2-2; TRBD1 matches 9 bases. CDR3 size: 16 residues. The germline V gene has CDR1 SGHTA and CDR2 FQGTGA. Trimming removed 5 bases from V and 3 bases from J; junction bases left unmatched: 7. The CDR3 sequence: CASSPTGGAYTGELFF. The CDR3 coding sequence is TGTGCCAGCAGCCCAACAGGGGGCGCTTACACCGGGGAGCTGTTTTTT. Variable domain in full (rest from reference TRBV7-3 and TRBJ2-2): GAGVSQTPSNKVTEKGKYVELRCDPISGHTALYWYRQSLGQGPEFLIYFQGTGAADDSGLPNDRFFAVRPEGSVSTLKIQRTERGDSAVYLCASSPTGGAYTGELFFGEGSRLTVL.

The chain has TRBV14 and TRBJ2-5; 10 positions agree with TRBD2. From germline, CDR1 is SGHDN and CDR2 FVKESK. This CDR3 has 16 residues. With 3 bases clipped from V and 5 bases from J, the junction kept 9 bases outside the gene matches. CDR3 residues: CASSHSGTSVSETQYF. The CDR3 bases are TGTGCCAGCAGCCACAGCGGGACTAGCGTTTCTGAGACCCAGTACTTC.

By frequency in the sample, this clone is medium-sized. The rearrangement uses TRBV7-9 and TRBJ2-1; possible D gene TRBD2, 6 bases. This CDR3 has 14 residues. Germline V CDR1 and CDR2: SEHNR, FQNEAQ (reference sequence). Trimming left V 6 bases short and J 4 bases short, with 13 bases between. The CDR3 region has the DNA TGTGCCAGCAGTATTAACCGGGAGTACAATGAGCAGTTCTTC. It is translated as CASSINREYNEQFF.

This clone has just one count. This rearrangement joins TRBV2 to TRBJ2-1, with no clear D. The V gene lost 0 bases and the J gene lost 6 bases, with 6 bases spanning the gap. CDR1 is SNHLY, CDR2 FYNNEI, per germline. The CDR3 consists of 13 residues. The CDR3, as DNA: TGTGCCAGCAGTGAAGCCCCAGCCAATGAGCAGTTCTTC. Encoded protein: CASSEAPANEQFF.

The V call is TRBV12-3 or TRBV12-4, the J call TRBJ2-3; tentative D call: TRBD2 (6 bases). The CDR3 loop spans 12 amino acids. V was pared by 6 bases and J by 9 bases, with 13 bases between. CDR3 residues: CASRPTGDTQYF. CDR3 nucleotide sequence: TGTGCCAGCAGGCCGACGGGGGACACGCAGTATTTT.

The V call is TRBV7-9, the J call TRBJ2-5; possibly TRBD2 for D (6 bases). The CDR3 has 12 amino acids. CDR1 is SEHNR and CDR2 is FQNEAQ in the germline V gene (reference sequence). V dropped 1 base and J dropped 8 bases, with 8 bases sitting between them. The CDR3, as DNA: TGTGCCAGCAGCTTAGAGCGGGTTACCCAGTACTTC. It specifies CASSLERVTQYF.

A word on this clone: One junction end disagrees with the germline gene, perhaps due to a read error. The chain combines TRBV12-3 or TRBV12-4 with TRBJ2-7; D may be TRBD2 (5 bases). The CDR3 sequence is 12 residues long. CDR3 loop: CASSGREYGQYF. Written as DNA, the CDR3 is TGTGCCAGCAGTGGAAGGGAGTACGGGCAGTACTTC.

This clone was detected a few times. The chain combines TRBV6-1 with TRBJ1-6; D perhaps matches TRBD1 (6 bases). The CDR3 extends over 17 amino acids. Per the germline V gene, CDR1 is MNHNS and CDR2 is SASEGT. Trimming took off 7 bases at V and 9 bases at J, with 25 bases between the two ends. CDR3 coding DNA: TGTGCCAGCACCGATGATTTCAGGGGTGGATCAGGTTCACCCCTCCACTTT. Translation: CASTDDFRGGSGSPLHF.

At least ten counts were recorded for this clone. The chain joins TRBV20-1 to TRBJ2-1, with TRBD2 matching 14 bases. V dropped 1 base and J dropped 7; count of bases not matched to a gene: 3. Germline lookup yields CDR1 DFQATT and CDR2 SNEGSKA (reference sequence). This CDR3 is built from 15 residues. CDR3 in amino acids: CSARGLAGGPNEQFF. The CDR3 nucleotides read TGCAGTGCTAGAGGACTAGCGGGAGGGCCTAATGAGCAGTTCTTC.

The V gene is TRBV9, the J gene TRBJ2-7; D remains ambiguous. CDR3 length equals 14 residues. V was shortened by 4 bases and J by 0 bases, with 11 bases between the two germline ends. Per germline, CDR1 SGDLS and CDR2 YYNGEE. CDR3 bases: TGTGCCAGCAGCCTTAGTGTGAGCTCCTACGAGCAGTACTTC. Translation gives CASSLSVSSYEQYF.

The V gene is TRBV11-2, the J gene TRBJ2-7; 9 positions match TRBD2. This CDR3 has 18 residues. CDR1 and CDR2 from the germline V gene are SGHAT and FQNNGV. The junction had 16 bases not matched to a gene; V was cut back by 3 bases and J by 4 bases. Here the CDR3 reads CASSLGRQLAGGNYEQYF. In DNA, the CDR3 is TGTGCCAGCAGCTTGGGCAGACAACTAGCGGGTGGCAATTACGAGCAGTACTTC. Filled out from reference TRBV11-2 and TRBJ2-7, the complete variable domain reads EAGVAQSPRYKIIEKRQSVAFWCNPISGHATLYWYQQILGQGPKLLIQFQNNGVVDDSQLPKDRFSAERLKGVDSTLKIQPAKLEDSAVYLCASSLGRQLAGGNYEQYFGPGTRLTVT.

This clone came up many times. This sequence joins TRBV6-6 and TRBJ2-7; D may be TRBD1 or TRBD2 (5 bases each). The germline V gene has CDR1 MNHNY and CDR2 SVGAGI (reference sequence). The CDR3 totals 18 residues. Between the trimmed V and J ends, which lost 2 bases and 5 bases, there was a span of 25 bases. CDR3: CASSYGGFGVGVGDEQYF. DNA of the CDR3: TGTGCCAGCAGTTACGGCGGGTTTGGCGTGGGGGTTGGCGACGAGCAGTACTTC.

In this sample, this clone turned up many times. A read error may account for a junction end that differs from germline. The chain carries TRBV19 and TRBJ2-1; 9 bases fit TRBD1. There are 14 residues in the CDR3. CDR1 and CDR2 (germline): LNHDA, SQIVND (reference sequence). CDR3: CAGSTGGRYNEQFF. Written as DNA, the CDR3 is TGTGCCGGTAGTACAGGGGGCAGGTACAATGAGCAGTTCTTC.

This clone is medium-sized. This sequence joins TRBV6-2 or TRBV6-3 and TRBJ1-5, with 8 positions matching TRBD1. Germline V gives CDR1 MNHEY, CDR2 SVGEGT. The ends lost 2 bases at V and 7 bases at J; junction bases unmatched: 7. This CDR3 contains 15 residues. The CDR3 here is CASSYLPGTGQPQHF. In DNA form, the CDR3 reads TGTGCCAGCAGTTACCTACCAGGGACAGGCCAGCCCCAGCATTTT.

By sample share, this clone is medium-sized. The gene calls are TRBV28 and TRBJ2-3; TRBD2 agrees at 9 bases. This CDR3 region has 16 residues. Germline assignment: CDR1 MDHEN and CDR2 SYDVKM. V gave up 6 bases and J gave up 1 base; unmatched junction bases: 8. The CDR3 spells CASSGLAGSRTDTQYF. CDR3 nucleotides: TGTGCCAGCAGCGGTCTAGCGGGGTCCCGCACAGATACGCAGTATTTT.